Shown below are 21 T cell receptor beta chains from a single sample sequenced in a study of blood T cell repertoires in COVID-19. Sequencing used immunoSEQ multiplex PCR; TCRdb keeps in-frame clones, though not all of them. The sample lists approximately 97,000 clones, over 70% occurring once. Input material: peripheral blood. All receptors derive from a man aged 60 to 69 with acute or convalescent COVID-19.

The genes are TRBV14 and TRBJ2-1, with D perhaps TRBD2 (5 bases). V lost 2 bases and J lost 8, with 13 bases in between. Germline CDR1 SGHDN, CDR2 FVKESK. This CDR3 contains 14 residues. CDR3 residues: CASSQQILDYEQFF. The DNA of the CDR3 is TGTGCCAGCAGCCAACAAATACTGGACTATGAGCAGTTCTTC.

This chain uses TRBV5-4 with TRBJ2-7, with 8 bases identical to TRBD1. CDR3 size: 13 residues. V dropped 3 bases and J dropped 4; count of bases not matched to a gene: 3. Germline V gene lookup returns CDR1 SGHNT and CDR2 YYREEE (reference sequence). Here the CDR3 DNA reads TGTGCCAGCAGCTCCCAGGGGGCGTACGAGCAGTACTTC. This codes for CASSSQGAYEQYF.

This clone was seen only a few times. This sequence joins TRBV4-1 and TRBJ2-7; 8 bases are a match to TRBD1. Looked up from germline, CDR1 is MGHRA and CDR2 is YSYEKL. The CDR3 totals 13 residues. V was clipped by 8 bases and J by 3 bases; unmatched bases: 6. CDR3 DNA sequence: TGCGCCAGCGCCTGGGACAGGAGCTACGAGCAGTACTTC. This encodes CASAWDRSYEQYF.

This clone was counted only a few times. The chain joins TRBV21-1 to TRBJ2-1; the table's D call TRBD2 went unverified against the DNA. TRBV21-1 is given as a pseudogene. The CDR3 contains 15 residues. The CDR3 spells CATQGQGSRGNEQFF. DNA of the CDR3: TGTGCCACCCAAGGCCAGGGAAGTCGGGGGAATGAGCAGTTCTTC.

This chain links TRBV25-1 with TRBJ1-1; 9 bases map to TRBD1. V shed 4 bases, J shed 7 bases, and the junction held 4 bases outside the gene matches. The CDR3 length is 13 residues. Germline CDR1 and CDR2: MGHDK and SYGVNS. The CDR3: CASSGGQGLEAFF. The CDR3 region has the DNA TGTGCCAGCAGTGGGGGACAGGGTCTTGAAGCTTTCTTT.

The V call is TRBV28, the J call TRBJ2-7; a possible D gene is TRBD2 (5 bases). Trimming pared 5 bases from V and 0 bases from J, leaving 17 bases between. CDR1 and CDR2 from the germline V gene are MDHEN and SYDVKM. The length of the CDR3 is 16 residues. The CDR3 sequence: CASSPLYGGSSYEQYF. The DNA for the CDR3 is TGTGCCAGCAGTCCGCTCTACGGTGGGAGCTCCTACGAGCAGTACTTC. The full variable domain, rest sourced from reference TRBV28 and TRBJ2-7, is DVKVTQSSRYLVKRTGEKVFLECVQDMDHENMFWYRQDPGLGLRLIYFSYDVKMKEKGDIPEGYSVSREKKERFSLILESASTNQTSMYLCASSPLYGGSSYEQYFGPGTRLTVT.

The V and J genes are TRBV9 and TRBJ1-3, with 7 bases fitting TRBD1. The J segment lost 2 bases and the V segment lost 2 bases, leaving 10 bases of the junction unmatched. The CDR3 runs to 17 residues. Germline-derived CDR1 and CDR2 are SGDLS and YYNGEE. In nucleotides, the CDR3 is TGTGCCAGCAGCGTCCACAGGGGAACGACCGCTGGAAACACCATATATTTT. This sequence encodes CASSVHRGTTAGNTIYF.

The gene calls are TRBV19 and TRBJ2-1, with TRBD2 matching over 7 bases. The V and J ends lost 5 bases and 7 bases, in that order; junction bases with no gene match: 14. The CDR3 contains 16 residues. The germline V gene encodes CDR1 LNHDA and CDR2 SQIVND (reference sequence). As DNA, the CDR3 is TGTGCCAGTAGTGAAAGCGGGAACCGGCTACAGAATGAGCAGTTCTTC. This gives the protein CASSESGNRLQNEQFF.

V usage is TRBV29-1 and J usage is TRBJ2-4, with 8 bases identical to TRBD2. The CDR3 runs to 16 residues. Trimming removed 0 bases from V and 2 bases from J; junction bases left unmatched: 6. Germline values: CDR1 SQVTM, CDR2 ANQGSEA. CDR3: CSVEDGREVTKNIQYF. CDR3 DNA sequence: TGCAGCGTTGAAGATGGGCGGGAGGTCACCAAAAACATTCAGTACTTC.

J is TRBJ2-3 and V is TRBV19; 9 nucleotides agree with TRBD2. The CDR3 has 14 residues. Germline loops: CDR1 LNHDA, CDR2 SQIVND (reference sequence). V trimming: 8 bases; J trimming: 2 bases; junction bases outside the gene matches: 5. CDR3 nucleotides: TGTGCCAGTCAGACTAGCGGCCCCACAGATACGCAGTATTTT. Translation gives CASQTSGPTDTQYF.

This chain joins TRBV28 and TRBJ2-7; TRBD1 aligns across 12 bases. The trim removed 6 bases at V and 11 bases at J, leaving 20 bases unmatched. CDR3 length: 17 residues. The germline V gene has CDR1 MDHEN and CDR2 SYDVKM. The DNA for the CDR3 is TGTGCCAGCAGCGCTCCGGGACAGGGGGCAATAGAAGGTCAGGAGTACTTC. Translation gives CASSAPGQGAIEGQEYF.

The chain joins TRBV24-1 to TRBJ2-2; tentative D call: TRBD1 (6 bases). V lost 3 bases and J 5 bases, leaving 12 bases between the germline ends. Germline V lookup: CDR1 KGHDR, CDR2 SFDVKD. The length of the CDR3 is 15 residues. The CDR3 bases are TGTGCCACCAGTGATACGGGACAACGAACCGGGGAGCTGTTTTTT. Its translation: CATSDTGQRTGELFF.

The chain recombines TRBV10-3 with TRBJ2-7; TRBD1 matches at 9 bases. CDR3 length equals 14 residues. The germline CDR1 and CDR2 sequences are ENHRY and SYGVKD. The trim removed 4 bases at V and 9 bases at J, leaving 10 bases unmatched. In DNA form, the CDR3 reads TGTGCCATCAGTGGGACAGGGGAAGTGGTTCCGCAGTACTTC. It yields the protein CAISGTGEVVPQYF.

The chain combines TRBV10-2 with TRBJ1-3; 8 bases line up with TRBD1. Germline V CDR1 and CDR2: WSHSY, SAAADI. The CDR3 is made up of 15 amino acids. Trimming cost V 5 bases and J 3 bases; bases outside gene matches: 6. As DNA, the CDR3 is TGCGCCAGCAGTTTGGACAGGGCAGATGGAAACACCATATATTTT. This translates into CASSLDRADGNTIYF.

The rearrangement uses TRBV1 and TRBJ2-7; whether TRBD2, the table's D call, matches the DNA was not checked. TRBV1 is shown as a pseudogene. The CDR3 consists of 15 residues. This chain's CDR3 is CTSSSPTSASYEQYF. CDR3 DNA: TGCACCAGCAGCTCCCCCACTAGCGCCTCCTACGAGCAGTACTTC.

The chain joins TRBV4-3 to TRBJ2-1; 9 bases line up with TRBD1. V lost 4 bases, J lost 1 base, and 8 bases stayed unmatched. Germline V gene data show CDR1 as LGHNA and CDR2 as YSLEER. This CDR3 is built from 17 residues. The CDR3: CASSRDYRGRSYNEQFF. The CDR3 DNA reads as TGCGCCAGCAGCCGAGACTACAGGGGGCGATCCTACAATGAGCAGTTCTTC.

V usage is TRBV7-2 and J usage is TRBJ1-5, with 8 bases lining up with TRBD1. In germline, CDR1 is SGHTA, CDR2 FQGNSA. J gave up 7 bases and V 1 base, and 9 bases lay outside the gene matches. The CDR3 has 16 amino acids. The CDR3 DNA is TGTGCCAGCAGCTTAGTTGGGCAGGGGGCCGTACAGCCCCAGCATTTT. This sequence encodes CASSLVGQGAVQPQHF.

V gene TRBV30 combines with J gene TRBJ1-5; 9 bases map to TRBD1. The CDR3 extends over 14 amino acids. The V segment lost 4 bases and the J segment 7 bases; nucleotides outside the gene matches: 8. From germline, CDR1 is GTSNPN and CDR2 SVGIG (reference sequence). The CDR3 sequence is CAWNPTGGGQPQHF. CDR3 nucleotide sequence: TGTGCCTGGAACCCAACAGGGGGCGGACAGCCCCAGCATTTT.

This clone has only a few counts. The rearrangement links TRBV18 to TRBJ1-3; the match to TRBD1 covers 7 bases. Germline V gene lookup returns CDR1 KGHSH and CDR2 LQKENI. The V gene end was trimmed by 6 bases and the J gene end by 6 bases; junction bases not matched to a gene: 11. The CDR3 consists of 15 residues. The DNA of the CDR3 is TGTGCCAGCTCCACGACAGGGAAGGGTGCAAACACCATATATTTT. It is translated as CASSTTGKGANTIYF.

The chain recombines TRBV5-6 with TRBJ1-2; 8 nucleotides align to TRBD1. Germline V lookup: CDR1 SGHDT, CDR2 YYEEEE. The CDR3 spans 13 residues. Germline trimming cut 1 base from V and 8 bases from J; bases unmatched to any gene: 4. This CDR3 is CASSLSGGYGYTF. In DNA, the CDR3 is TGTGCCAGCAGCTTGTCAGGGGGCTACGGCTACACCTTC.

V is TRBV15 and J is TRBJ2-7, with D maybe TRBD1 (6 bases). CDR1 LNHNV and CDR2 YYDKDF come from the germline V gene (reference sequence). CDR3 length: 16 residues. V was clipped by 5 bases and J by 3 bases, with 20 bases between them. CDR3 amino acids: CATSPRRGFSHYEQYF. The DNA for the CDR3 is TGTGCCACCAGCCCACGAAGGGGGTTCTCCCACTACGAGCAGTACTTC.